This T cell receptor (beta chain) was observed in a study of cytomegalovirus exposure and HLA in healthy donors. Findings of the study overall: For most TCR beta V segments, an earlier analysis put the productive rate at about 87% or about 30% of the time. There were 150 to 200 TCR beta chains listed as cytomegalovirus-associated. Three CMV-associated chains were confirmed in vitro to be specific for CMV antigens. Equally common other TCR beta chains were less clonally expanded than HLA-associated ones, a later analysis found.

This PCR relied on a set of 60 Vbeta primers and 13 Jbeta primers. This table comes from immunoSEQ multiplex PCR, and its TCRdb copy is limited to in-frame clones, with some not included. Of roughly 150,000 clones in the sample, approximately 80% are singletons; the top ten hold more than 1.5%. Worth noting for this clone: The antigen remains undetermined.

CDR3 length: 12 residues. Germline V gene data show CDR1 as LNHDA and CDR2 as SQIVND (reference sequence). The germline V and J ends were trimmed by 6 bases and 3 bases, with 8 bases remaining between them. The receptor's source is a woman in her late teens or twenties in good health and CMV-seronegative. The chain recombines TRBV19 with TRBJ1-2; possibly TRBD1 for D (6 bases). The sample was PBMCs. CDR3 sequence: CASRGGDYGYTF. Written as DNA, the CDR3 is TGTGCCAGTAGAGGGGGAGACTATGGCTACACCTTC.